Listed below are T cell receptor beta chains from one sample, sequenced in a study of response to subunit inactivated influenza vaccine. One entry per CDR3 protein, called by TCRdb with MiXCR from the RT-PCR reads. This sample carries hundreds of thousands of distinct CDR3 sequences, approximately 18% of them seen once, and the ten largest clones take roughly 11%. The source material was PBMCs from blood, sampled less than 6 days after vaccination. These receptors came from a man aged 45 to 65 who received an inactivated influenza vaccine. The CDR3 runs from the conserved cysteine through the conserved F or W. The D gene is left open where the match is weak. Expanded clones are given a class, and other clones once, few, many or no size at all.

TRBD1	TRBV7-2	TRBJ2-3	few	CASSAYRGVDTQYF	TGTGCCAGCAGCGCGTACAGGGGAGTGGATACGCAGTATTTT
NA	TRBV20-1	TRBJ1-6	few	CSALTGLPRYSPLHF	TGCAGTGCCTTGACAGGACTCCCTCGGTATTCACCCCTCCACTTT
TRBD2	TRBV20-1	TRBJ2-5	few	CSARTLAGTIQETQYF	TGCAGTGCTAGGACCCTAGCGGGGACTATCCAAGAGACCCAGTACTTC
NA	TRBV5-1	TRBJ1-1	NA	CASSLETLMNTEAFF	TGCGCCAGCAGCTTGGAGACTCTCATGAACACTGAAGCTTTCTTT
NA	TRBV10-3	TRBJ1-5	many	CAISEDRRGPQHF	TGTGCCATCAGTGAAGACAGGCGGGGGCCCCAGCATTTT
TRBD1	TRBV5-1	TRBJ2-5	few	CASRFGTDGETQYF	TGCGCCAGCCGATTCGGGACAGACGGGGAGACCCAGTACTTC
NA	TRBV12-3/TRBV12-4	TRBJ2-2	few	CASSRGPPNTGELFF	TGTGCCAGCAGCCGGGGGCCCCCGAACACCGGGGAGCTGTTTTTT
TRBD2	TRBV28	TRBJ2-7	NA	CASIGTSYEQYF	TGTGCCAGTATTGGGACTAGCTACGAGCAGTACTTC
TRBD2	TRBV4-1	TRBJ2-7	few	CASSQRTSGGPISSYEQYF	TGCGCCAGCAGCCAAAGGACTAGCGGGGGGCCCATAAGCTCCTACGAGCAGTACTTC
NA	TRBV7-8	TRBJ2-1	few	CASTTGPPSSYNEQFF	TGTGCCAGCACTACGGGACCCCCAAGCTCCTACAATGAGCAGTTCTTC
TRBD1	TRBV10-3	TRBJ1-2	NA	CAISGDRAHGYTF	TGTGCCATCAGCGGGGACAGGGCGCATGGCTACACCTTC
TRBD1	TRBV9	TRBJ1-2	NA	CASSSRTGEIGYTF	TGTGCCAGCAGCTCGCGGACAGGGGAGATTGGCTACACCTTC
NA	TRBV10-3	TRBJ2-7	NA	CAISELTAFGVYEQYF	TGTGCCATCAGTGAGTTGACAGCCTTTGGGGTCTACGAGCAGTACTTC
NA	TRBV20-1	TRBJ1-5	few	CSATFGTFQPQHF	TGCAGTGCTACATTTGGGACCTTTCAGCCCCAGCATTTT
TRBD1	TRBV20-1	TRBJ1-4	NA	CSASRTGGMEKLFF	TGCAGTGCTAGCAGGACAGGGGGCATGGAAAAACTGTTTTTT
NA	TRBV5-1	TRBJ2-2	NA	CASSLQVQSTGELFF	TGCGCCAGCAGCTTACAGGTTCAGAGCACCGGGGAGCTGTTTTTT
NA	TRBV28	TRBJ2-7	NA	CASSPISPALSYEQYF	TGTGCCAGCAGTCCCATTTCTCCGGCCCTCTCCTACGAGCAGTACTTC
NA	TRBV28	TRBJ1-5	few	CASSPLTGSNQPQHF	TGTGCCAGCAGCCCCCTGACAGGTAGCAATCAGCCCCAGCATTTT
NA	TRBV6-2/TRBV6-3	TRBJ1-1	few	CASRENQGFGEAFF	TGTGCCAGCAGGGAGAATCAAGGTTTCGGGGAAGCTTTCTTT
NA	TRBV6-1	TRBJ1-2	many	CASSRGPNYGYTF	TGTGCCAGCAGCCGAGGACCTAACTATGGCTACACCTTC
TRBD1	TRBV27	TRBJ2-7	NA	CASSRRTGPYEQYF	TGTGCCAGCAGTAGGCGGACAGGACCCTACGAGCAGTACTTC
NA	TRBV12-3/TRBV12-4	TRBJ2-6	few	CASRSGHSGANVLTF	TGTGCCAGCAGATCAGGCCACTCTGGGGCCAACGTCCTGACTTTC
TRBD2	TRBV7-3	TRBJ2-1	NA	CASSPGTSGGEQFF	TGTGCCAGCAGCCCAGGGACTAGCGGGGGTGAGCAGTTCTTC
TRBD1	TRBV28	TRBJ2-7	NA	CASRRDRSFGYEQYF	TGTGCCAGCAGGAGGGACAGGTCGTTTGGCTACGAGCAGTACTTC
TRBD2	TRBV10-3	TRBJ2-1	many	CAISEPAGGQFF	TGTGCCATCAGTGAGCCAGCGGGAGGGCAGTTCTTC
NA	TRBV5-1	TRBJ2-1	few	CASSLGGAPLYEQFF	TGCGCCAGCAGCTTGGGAGGGGCCCCTTTGTATGAGCAGTTCTTC
TRBD2	TRBV20-1	TRBJ2-7	many	CSARVAGRTYEQYF	TGCAGTGCTAGAGTAGCGGGGCGCACCTACGAGCAGTACTTC
NA	TRBV15	TRBJ2-7	many	CATRGTYEQYF	TGTGCCACCAGGGGAACCTACGAGCAGTACTTC
NA	TRBV20-1	TRBJ2-7	few	CSANGAPSSVSSYEQYF	TGCAGTGCCAACGGGGCGCCTAGCAGCGTTAGTTCCTACGAGCAGTACTTC
NA	TRBV6-5	TRBJ2-1	NA	CASSYLSGSNEQFF	TGTGCCAGCAGTTACTTAAGCGGGTCAAATGAGCAGTTCTTC
TRBD1	TRBV20-1	TRBJ1-2	NA	CSSWTGQGYTF	TGCAGTTCCTGGACAGGGCAAGGCTACACCTTC
NA	TRBV11-2	TRBJ1-1	NA	CASSILRASPRGNTEAFF	TGTGCCAGCAGCATCCTGCGGGCTTCGCCCCGCGGGAACACTGAAGCTTTCTTT
NA	TRBV12-3/TRBV12-4	TRBJ2-1	NA	CANSPDNEQFF	TGTGCCAACAGCCCTGACAATGAGCAGTTCTTC
NA	TRBV20-1	TRBJ1-2	few	CSARDVRAPGYTF	TGCAGTGCTAGAGATGTGCGGGCCCCTGGCTACACCTTC
TRBD1	TRBV7-9	TRBJ2-7	NA	CAIRDRDFGDEQYF	TGTGCCATCCGGGACAGAGATTTCGGGGACGAGCAGTACTTC
TRBD1	TRBV10-3	TRBJ2-1	NA	CAIKDRDITYNEQFF	TGTGCCATCAAGGACAGGGATATAACCTACAATGAGCAGTTCTTC
NA	TRBV20-1	TRBJ2-1	NA	CSARVGRGYEQFF	TGCAGTGCGAGGGTGGGCAGGGGCTATGAGCAGTTCTTC
TRBD2	TRBV4-2	TRBJ2-1	many	CASSSGSSYNEQFF	TGTGCCAGTTCTAGCGGGAGCTCCTACAATGAGCAGTTCTTC
TRBD1	TRBV6-2/TRBV6-3	TRBJ1-6	NA	CASSYSFPGQGDSPLHF	TGTGCCAGCAGTTACTCTTTTCCGGGACAGGGAGACTCACCCCTCCACTTT
TRBD2	TRBV7-2	TRBJ2-3	NA	CASSFRDYWNF	TGTGCCAGCAGCTTTCGGGACTATTGGAATTTT